The 2 T cell receptor beta chains below all came from one sample that was sequenced in a study of cytomegalovirus exposure and HLA in healthy donors. The PCR contained 60 Vbeta and 13 Jbeta primers. Sequencing used immunoSEQ multiplex PCR; TCRdb keeps in-frame clones, though not all of them. The sample contains 120,000 or so clones, roughly 80% of which appear only once. Sequencing was done on a sample of PBMCs. The receptors originated from a man under 40 in good health and CMV-seronegative.

This sequence joins TRBV6-5 and TRBJ2-5, with 13 bases aligning to TRBD2. With V trimmed by 6 bases and J by 5 bases, 6 bases remained unmatched. There are 15 residues in the CDR3. CDR1 is MNHEY and CDR2 is SVGAGI in the germline V gene. The CDR3 region is CASSDRTSGGETQYF. The CDR3 DNA sequence: TGTGCCAGCAGCGACCGGACTAGCGGGGGTGAGACCCAGTACTTC.

The chain carries TRBV19 and TRBJ1-2; 7 nucleotides match TRBD1. Per the germline V gene, CDR1 is LNHDA and CDR2 is SQIVND (reference sequence). The CDR3 length is 15 residues. Trimming cost V 6 bases and J 0 bases; bases outside gene matches: 7. CDR3 protein: CASRPGTEANYGYTF. The DNA of the CDR3 is TGTGCCAGTAGACCAGGGACAGAAGCTAACTATGGCTACACCTTC.